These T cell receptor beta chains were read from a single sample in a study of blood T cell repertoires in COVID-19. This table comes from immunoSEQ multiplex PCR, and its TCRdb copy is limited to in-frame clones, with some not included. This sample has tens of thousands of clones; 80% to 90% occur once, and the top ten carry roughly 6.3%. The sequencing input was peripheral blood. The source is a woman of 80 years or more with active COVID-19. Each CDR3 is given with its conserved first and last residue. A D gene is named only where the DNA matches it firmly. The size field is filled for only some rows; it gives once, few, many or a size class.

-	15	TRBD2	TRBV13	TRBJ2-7	TGTGCCAGCAGCGCTGTAGCGGGAGAATCCTACGAGCAGTACTTC	CASSAVAGESYEQYF
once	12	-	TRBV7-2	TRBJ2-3	TGTGCCAGCAGTCTAAATGGAGATACGCAGTATTTT	CASSLNGDTQYF
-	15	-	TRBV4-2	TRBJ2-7	TGTGCCAGCAGCCAGGTTAATAGCGGATCCTACGAGCAGTACTTC	CASSQVNSGSYEQYF
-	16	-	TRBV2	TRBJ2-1	TGTGCCAGCAGAGGGGGTGATAGCGGGTCCTACAATGAGCAGTTCTTC	CASRGGDSGSYNEQFF
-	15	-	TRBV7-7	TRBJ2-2	TGTGGAAATCAAGACAGGGACTTTTTCACCGGGGAGCTGTTTTTT	CGNQDRDFFTGELFF
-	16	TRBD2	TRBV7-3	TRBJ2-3	TGTGCCAGCAGTCCGGGACTAGTTTCGAGGACAGATACGCAGTATTTT	CASSPGLVSRTDTQYF
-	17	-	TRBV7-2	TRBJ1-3	TGTGCCAGCAGCGCCAACGCCGGGACTCCTCACGGAAACACCATATATTTT	CASSANAGTPHGNTIYF
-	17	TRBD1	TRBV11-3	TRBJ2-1	TGTGCCAGCAGCTTAGAGGGGGGACAGGTTTCCTACAATGAGCAGTTCTTC	CASSLEGGQVSYNEQFF
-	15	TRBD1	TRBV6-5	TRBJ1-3	TGTGCCAGCAGGAACCAGGGGGCATCTGGAAACACCATATATTTT	CASRNQGASGNTIYF
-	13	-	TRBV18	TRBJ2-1	TGTGCCAGCTCACCACCCCGGGTCAATGAGCAGTTCTTC	CASSPPRVNEQFF
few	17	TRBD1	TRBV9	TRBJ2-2	TGTGCCAGCAGCGTAGAGACAGGGGGCTGGAGCACCGGGGAGCTGTTTTTT	CASSVETGGWSTGELFF
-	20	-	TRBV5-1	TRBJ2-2	TGCGCCAGCAGCTTTCTCCCACAGACAGGAGGCTTCGCGAACACCGGGGAGCTGTTTTTT	CASSFLPQTGGFANTGELFF
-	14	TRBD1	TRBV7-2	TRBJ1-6	TGTGCCAGCAGCTGGGACAGGCTTTGGGCACCCCTCCACTTT	CASSWDRLWAPLHF
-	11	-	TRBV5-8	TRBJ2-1	TGTGCCAGCCCAGATTACAATGAGCAGTTCTTC	CASPDYNEQFF
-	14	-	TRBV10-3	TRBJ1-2	TGTGCCATCAGTCCCGGGGAAGCTAACTATGGCTACACCTTC	CAISPGEANYGYTF
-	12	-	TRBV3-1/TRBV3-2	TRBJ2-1	TGTGCCAGCAGCCGAGGTCTAAATGAGCAGTTCTTC	CASSRGLNEQFF
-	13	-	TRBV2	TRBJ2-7	TGTGCCAGCAGTCACGGACTCCTCTACGAGCAGTACTTC	CASSHGLLYEQYF
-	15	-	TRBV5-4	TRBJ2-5	TGTGCCAGCAGCTTGAGAGCGGTGAATCAAGAGACCCAGTACTTC	CASSLRAVNQETQYF
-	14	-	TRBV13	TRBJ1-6	TGTGCCAGCAGCTCGCAGACTTATAATTCACCCCTCCACTTT	CASSSQTYNSPLHF
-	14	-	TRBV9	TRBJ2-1	TGTGCCAGCAGCGTAGCTTCAGGGGTTAATGAGCAGTTCTTC	CASSVASGVNEQFF
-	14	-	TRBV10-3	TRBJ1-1	TGTGCCATCAGTGAGTTAGGCTCAGGCACTGAAGCTTTCTTT	CAISELGSGTEAFF
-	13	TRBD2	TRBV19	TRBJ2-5	TGTGCCCCGCAAGCGGGAGCGGGGGAGACCCAGTACTTC	CAPQAGAGETQYF
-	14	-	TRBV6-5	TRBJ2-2	TGTGCCAGCAGTTACTCGACAGCCCCCGGGGAGCTGTTTTTT	CASSYSTAPGELFF
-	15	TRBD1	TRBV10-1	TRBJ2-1	TGCGCCAGCAGTGCTCGCGACAGGGGGCAGGATGAGCAGTTCTTC	CASSARDRGQDEQFF
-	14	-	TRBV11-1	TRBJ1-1	TGTGCCAGCAGCGAAGTTGCGGGGCTCGGGGTAGCTTTCTTT	CASSEVAGLGVAFF
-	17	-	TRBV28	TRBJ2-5	TGTGCCAGCAGTCCCATGGGATCAGGGATCGGCCAAGAGACCCAGTACTTC	CASSPMGSGIGQETQYF
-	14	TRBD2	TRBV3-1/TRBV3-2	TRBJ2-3	TGTGCCAGCAACCCGGGACTAGCGGGAGATACGCAGTATTTT	CASNPGLAGDTQYF
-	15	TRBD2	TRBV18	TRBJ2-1	TGTGCCAGCTCACCACCAAGCGGGAGGTCAGATGAGCAGTTCTTC	CASSPPSGRSDEQFF
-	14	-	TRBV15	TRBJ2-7	TGTGCCACCAGCAGAGAGCCCCACAGGGACGAGCAGTACTTC	CATSREPHRDEQYF
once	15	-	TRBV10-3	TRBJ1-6	TGTGCCATCAGGCCTGCCGGGGGGAATAATTCACCCCTCCACTTT	CAIRPAGGNNSPLHF
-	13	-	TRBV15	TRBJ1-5	TGTGCCACCAGCAGAGATAGGGGTCAGCCCCAGCATTTT	CATSRDRGQPQHF
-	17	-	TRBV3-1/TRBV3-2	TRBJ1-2	TGTGCCAGCAGCCAAGAGCTTGACCTAGTGACGAACTATGGCTACACCTTC	CASSQELDLVTNYGYTF
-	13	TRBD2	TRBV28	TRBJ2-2	TGTGCCAGCACGGGGGGTGAGGCCGGGGAGCTGTTTTTT	CASTGGEAGELFF
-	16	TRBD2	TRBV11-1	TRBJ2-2	TGTGCCAGCAGCTTCTCTAGGACTAGTCGGACCGGGGAGCTGTTTTTT	CASSFSRTSRTGELFF
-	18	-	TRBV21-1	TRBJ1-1	TGTGCCAGCAGCAAAGCCAGGCCGGGATCCCCTTTTGTCACTGAAGCTTTCTTT	CASSKARPGSPFVTEAFF
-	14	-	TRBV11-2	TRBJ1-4	TGTGCCAGCAGCGAGAACTGGCAGGTCGGGGAACTGTTTTTT	CASSENWQVGELFF
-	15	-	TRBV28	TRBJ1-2	TGTGCCAGCAGTTATAGTAACCTCGGGGGATATGGCTACACCTTC	CASSYSNLGGYGYTF
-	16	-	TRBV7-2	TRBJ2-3	TGTGCCAGCAGCTTAGATCCAGGGTATGTGACAGATACGCAGTATTTT	CASSLDPGYVTDTQYF
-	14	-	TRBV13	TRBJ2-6	TGTGCCAGCAGCTTAGGTGATGGTGCGATAAGCCTGACTTTC	CASSLGDGAISLTF
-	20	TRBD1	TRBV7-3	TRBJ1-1	TGTGCCAGCAGCTTATGGGCGAGGCAGGGACAGGGGGCCGGGAAAACTGAAGCTTTCTTT	CASSLWARQGQGAGKTEAFF
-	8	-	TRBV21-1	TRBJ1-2	TGTGCCCCAGGGGGCTACACCTTC	CAPGGYTF
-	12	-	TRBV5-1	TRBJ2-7	TGCGCCAGCCAAGGCGGTTCCTACGAGCAGTACTTC	CASQGGSYEQYF
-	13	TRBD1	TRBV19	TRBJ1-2	TGTGCCAGTACCGCCAGGGGGCCCTATGGCTACACCTTC	CASTARGPYGYTF
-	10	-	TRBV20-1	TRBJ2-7	TGCAGTGCTAGAGGCCTAGAGCAGTACTTC	CSARGLEQYF